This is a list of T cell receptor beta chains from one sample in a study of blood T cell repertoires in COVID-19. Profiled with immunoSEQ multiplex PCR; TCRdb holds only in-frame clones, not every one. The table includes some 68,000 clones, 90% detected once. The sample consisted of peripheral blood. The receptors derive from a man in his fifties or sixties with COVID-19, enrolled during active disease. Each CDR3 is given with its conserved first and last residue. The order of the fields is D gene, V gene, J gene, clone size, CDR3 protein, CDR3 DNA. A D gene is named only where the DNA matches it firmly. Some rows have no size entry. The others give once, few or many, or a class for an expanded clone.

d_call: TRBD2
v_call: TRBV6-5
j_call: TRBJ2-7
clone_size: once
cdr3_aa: CASSWTSGSYEQYF
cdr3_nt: TGTGCCAGCAGTTGGACTAGCGGGAGTTACGAGCAGTACTTC

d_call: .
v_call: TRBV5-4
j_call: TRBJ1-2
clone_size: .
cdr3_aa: CASSANRVGYGYTF
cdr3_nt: TGTGCCAGCAGCGCTAACAGGGTTGGCTATGGCTACACCTTC

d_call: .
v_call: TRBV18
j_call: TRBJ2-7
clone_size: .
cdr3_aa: CASSPDRTYEQYF
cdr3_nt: TGTGCCAGCTCACCAGACAGGACCTACGAGCAGTACTTC

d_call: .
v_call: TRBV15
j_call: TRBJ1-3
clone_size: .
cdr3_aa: CATSRGGRGNTIYF
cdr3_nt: TGTGCCACCAGCAGGGGCGGGAGGGGAAACACCATATATTTT

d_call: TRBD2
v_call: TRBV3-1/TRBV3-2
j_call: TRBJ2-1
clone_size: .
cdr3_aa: CASSLPGLAGGYEQFF
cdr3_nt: TGTGCCAGCAGCCTACCGGGACTAGCGGGAGGATATGAGCAGTTCTTC

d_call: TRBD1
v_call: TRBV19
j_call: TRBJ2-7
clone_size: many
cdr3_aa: CASSTTGSSYEQYF
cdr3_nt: TGTGCCAGTAGTACGACAGGGTCTTCCTACGAGCAGTACTTC

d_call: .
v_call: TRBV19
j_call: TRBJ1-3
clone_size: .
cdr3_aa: CATSGYGGNTIYF
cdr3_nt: TGTGCCACCTCAGGCTACGGTGGAAACACCATATATTTT

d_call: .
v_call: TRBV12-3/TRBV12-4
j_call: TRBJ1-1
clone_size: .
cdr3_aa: CASSLSGTEAFF
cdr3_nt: TGTGCCAGCAGTTTGTCGGGCACTGAAGCTTTCTTT

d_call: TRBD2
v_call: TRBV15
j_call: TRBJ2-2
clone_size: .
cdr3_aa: CATSWTSGNTGELFF
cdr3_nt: TGTGCCACCAGCTGGACTAGCGGCAACACCGGGGAGCTGTTTTTT

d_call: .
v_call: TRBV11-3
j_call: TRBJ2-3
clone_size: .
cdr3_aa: CASSLTGLLTDTQYF
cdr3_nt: TGTGCCAGCAGCTTAACCGGGTTACTCACAGATACGCAGTATTTT

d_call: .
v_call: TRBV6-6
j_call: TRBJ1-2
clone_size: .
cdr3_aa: CASSPARVGGYTF
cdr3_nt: TGTGCCAGCAGTCCCGCTCGGGTCGGTGGCTACACCTTC

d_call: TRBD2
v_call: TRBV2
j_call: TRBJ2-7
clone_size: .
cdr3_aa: CASRTSGRDYEQYF
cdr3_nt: TGTGCCAGCAGGACTAGCGGGAGGGACTACGAGCAGTACTTC

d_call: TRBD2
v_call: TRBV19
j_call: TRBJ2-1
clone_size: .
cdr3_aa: CASSKFIAGGYNEQFF
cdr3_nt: TGTGCCAGTAGTAAATTCATAGCGGGAGGGTACAATGAGCAGTTCTTC

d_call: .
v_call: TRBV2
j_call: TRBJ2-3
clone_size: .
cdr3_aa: CASLTTDTQYF
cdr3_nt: TGTGCCAGCCTAACCACAGATACGCAGTATTTT

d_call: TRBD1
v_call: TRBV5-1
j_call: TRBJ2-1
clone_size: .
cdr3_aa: CASSSRDRGLNEQFF
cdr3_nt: TGCGCCAGCAGCTCCCGGGACAGGGGGCTTAATGAGCAGTTCTTC

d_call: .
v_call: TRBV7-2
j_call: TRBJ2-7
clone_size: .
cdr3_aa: CASSIRPASDEQYF
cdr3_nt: TGTGCCAGCAGCATCCGACCAGCGTCAGACGAGCAGTACTTC

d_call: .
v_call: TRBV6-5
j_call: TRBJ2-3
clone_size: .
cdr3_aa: CASSYRGYSTDTQYF
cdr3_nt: TGTGCCAGCAGTTACAGGGGATACAGCACAGATACGCAGTATTTT

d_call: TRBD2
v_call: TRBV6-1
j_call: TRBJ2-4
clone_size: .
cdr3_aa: CASSERSGRAPNIQYF
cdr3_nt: TGTGCCAGCAGCGAAAGAAGCGGGAGGGCCCCAAACATTCAGTACTTC

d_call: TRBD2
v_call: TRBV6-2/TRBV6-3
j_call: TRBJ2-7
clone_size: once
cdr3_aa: CASSYRTSGARGQYF
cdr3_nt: TGTGCCAGCAGTTACCGGACTAGCGGGGCCCGCGGGCAGTACTTC

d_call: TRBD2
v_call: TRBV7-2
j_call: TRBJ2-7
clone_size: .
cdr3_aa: CASSVTGTSGREQYF
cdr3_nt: TGTGCCAGCAGCGTTACCGGGACTAGCGGGAGGGAGCAGTACTTC

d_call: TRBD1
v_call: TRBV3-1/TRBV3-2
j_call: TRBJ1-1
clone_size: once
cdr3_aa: CASSDPLDRATEAFF
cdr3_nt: TGTGCCAGCAGCGACCCTTTAGACAGGGCCACTGAAGCTTTCTTT

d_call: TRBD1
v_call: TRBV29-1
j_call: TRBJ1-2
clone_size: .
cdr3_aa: CSVVQGAPLGGYTF
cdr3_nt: TGCAGCGTTGTCCAGGGGGCGCCTCTGGGTGGCTACACCTTC

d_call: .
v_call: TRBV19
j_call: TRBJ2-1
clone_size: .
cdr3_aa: CASSTRRDLRPNEQFF
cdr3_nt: TGTGCCAGTAGTACCCGCCGGGACTTGAGACCTAATGAGCAGTTCTTC

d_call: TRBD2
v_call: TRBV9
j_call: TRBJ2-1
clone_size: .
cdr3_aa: CASSVSGGSSYNEQFF
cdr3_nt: TGTGCCAGCAGCGTAAGCGGCGGGAGCTCCTACAATGAGCAGTTCTTC

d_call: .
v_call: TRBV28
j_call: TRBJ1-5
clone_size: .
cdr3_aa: CASSGGADHQPQHF
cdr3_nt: TGTGCCAGCAGTGGGGGGGCAGACCATCAGCCCCAGCATTTT

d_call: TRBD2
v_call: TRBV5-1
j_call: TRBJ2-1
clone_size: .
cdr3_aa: CASSSSSGGYNEQFF
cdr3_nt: TGCGCCAGCAGCTCCTCTAGCGGGGGATACAATGAGCAGTTCTTC

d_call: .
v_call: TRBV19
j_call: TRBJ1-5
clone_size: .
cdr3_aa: CASSIGAYSNQPQHF
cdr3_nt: TGTGCCAGTAGTATAGGAGCATATAGCAATCAGCCCCAGCATTTT

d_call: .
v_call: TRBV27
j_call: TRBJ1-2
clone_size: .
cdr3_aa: CASSSQGINYGYTF
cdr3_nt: TGTGCCAGCAGTTCGCAGGGGATCAACTATGGCTACACCTTC

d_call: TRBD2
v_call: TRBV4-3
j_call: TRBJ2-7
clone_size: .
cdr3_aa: CASSQGRDYFYEQYF
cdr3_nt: TGCGCCAGCAGCCAGGGCCGGGACTATTTCTACGAGCAGTACTTC

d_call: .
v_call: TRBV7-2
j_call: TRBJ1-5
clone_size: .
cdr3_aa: CASSFQWGRDSNQPQHF
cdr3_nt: TGTGCCAGCAGCTTCCAATGGGGGAGGGATAGCAATCAGCCCCAGCATTTT

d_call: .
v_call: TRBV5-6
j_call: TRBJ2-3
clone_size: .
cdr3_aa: CASSLGTPRDTQYF
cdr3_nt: TGTGCCAGCAGCTTGGGGACTCCCCGGGATACGCAGTATTTT

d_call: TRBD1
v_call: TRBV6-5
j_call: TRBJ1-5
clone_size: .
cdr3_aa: CASSTRTGNQPQHF
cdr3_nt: TGTGCCAGCAGTACCCGGACAGGAAATCAGCCCCAGCATTTT

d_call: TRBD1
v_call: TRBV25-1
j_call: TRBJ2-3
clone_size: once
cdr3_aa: CASSEGRGSFRDTQYF
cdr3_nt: TGTGCCAGCAGTGAAGGCAGGGGGTCCTTTCGAGATACGCAGTATTTT

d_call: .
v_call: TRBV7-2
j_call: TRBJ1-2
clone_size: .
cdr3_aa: CASSLAAGNYGYTF
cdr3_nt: TGTGCCAGCAGCTTAGCAGCGGGGAACTATGGCTACACCTTC

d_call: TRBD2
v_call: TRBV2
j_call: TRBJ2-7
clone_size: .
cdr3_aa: CASSLRASGGYEQYF
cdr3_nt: TGTGCCAGCAGTCTCCGAGCTAGCGGGGGATACGAGCAGTACTTC

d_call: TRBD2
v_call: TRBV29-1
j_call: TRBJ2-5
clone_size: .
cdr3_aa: CSVQGLAGLGETQYF
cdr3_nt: TGCAGCGTTCAGGGACTAGCGGGATTAGGGGAGACCCAGTACTTC

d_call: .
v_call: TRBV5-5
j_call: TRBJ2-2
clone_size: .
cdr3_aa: CASSSWTIAASGELFF
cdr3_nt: TGTGCCAGCAGCTCCTGGACTATAGCCGCGAGCGGGGAGCTGTTTTTT

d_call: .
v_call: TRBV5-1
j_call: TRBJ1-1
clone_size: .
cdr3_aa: CASSLVPVNTEAFF
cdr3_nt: TGCGCCAGCAGCTTGGTCCCAGTGAACACTGAAGCTTTCTTT

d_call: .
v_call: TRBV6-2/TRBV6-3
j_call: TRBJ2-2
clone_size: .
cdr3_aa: CASSYVRGGPPAGELFF
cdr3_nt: TGTGCCAGCAGTTACGTCCGCGGGGGCCCCCCGGCCGGGGAGCTGTTTTTT

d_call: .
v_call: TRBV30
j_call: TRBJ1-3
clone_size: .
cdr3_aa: CAWTRGGSGNTIYF
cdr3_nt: TGTGCCTGGACCCGCGGGGGATCTGGAAACACCATATATTTT

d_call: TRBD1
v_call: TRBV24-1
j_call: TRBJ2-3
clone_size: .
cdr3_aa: CATRTNPGGLADTQYF
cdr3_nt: TGTGCCACCCGCACAAACCCAGGGGGCTTGGCAGATACGCAGTATTTT

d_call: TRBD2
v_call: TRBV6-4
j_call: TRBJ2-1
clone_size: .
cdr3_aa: CASSTRGVGGCNEQFF
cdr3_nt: TGTGCCAGCAGTACTCGGGGGGTAGGAGGGTGCAATGAGCAGTTCTTC

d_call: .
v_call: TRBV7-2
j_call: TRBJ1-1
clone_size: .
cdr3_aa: CASTGTGTMNTEAFF
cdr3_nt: TGTGCCAGCACCGGAACAGGGACCATGAACACTGAAGCTTTCTTT

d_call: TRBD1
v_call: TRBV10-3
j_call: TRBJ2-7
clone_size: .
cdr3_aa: CAISEGNRGEQYF
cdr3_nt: TGTGCCATCAGTGAGGGTAACAGGGGCGAGCAGTACTTC

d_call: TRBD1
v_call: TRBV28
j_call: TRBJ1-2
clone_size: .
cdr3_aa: CASGQGEWYGYTF
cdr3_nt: TGTGCCAGTGGACAGGGGGAGTGGTATGGCTACACCTTC

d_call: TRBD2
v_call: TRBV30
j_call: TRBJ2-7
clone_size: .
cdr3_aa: CAWSIGSGSHSYEQYF
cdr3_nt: TGTGCCTGGAGTATTGGTAGCGGGAGCCATTCCTACGAGCAGTACTTC

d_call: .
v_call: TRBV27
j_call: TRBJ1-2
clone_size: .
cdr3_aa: CASSPGTLEGYTF
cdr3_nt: TGTGCCAGCAGTCCTGGGACATTGGAGGGCTACACCTTC

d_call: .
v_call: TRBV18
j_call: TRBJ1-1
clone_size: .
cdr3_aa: CASSPRVWDTEAFF
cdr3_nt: TGTGCCAGCTCACCGCGGGTGTGGGACACTGAAGCTTTCTTT

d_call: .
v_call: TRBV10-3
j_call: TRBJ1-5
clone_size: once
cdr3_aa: CAISPGGPNSNQPQHF
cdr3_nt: TGTGCCATCAGCCCGGGGGGCCCTAATAGCAATCAGCCCCAGCATTTT